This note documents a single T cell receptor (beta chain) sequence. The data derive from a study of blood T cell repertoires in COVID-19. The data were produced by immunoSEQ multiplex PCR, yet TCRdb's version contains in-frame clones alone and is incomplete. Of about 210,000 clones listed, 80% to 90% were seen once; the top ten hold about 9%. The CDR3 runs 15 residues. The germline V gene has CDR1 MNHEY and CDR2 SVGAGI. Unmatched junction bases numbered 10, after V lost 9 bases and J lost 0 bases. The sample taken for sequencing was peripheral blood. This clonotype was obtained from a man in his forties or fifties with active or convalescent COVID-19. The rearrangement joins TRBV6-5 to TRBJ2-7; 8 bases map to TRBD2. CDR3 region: CASLLVSGGSYEQYF. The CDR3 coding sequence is TGTGCCAGTTTGCTTGTGAGCGGGGGCTCCTACGAGCAGTACTTC.